This T cell receptor (beta chain) was documented in a study of T cell responses to AZD1222 COVID-19 vaccine. Whole-study context: Combined were second doses at about 4 or about 12 weeks.

Study observations and caveats: Donors in the cohort were predominantly white British and more often female, and clonal diversity was possibly underestimated. Spike-specific TCRs gained breadth and depth after people received two AZD1222 doses.

The assay was immunoSEQ multiplex PCR, and TCRdb's table has in-frame clones only and misses some. The sample contains approximately 90,000 clones, approximately 88% of which appear only once. The CDR3 is made up of 17 amino acids. Germline CDR1 and CDR2: KGHSH and LQKENI. Losses at the gene ends were 1 base for V and 4 bases for J; bases not matched to a gene: 9. Comment on this clone: What it recognizes is unknown.

The sequenced sample was peripheral blood, obtained on day 0 of AZD1222 vaccination. This TCR was recovered from an adult in good health. This chain joins TRBV18 and TRBJ1-5; 8 bases are a match to TRBD1. CDR3 DNA sequence: TGTGCCAGCTCACCACAATCAACAGGGGGTGAGAATCAGCCCCAGCATTTT. Its protein is CASSPQSTGGENQPQHF.